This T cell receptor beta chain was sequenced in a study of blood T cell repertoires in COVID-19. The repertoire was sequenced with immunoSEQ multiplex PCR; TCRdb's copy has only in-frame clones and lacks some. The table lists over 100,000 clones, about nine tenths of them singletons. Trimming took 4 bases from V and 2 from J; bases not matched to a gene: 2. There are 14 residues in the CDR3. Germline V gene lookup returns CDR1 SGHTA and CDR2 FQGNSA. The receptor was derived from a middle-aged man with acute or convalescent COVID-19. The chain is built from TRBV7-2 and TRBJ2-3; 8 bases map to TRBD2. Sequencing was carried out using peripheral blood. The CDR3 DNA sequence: TGTGCCAGCAGCTACGGACTAGCCACAGATACGCAGTATTTT. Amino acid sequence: CASSYGLATDTQYF. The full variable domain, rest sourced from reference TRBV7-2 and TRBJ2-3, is GAGVSQSPSNKVTEKGKDVELRCDPISGHTALYWYRQSLGQGLEFLIYFQGNSAPDKSGLPSDRFSAERTGGSVSTLTIQRTQQEDSAVYLCASSYGLATDTQYFGPGTRLTVL.